A single sample gave rise to the 14 T cell receptor beta chains below, sequenced in a study of identical twins. TCRdb independently ran MiXCR on the 5' RACE reads; one entry per CDR3 protein. In the table there are about 810,000 distinct CDR3 sequences, 10% to 15% of which are singletons. Separately, the same data were catalogued under a study of yellow fever vaccine responses in identical twins.

The sample comprised PBMCs. The receptors were sampled from a woman aged 18-29 years in good health.

The V call is TRBV20-1, the J call TRBJ2-7; a weak D match, TRBD1 (6 bases). The V end lost 5 bases, the J end lost 0 bases, and 17 bases lay between the germline ends. Germline V lookup: CDR1 DFQATT, CDR2 SNEGSKA (reference sequence). This CDR3 has 15 residues. The CDR3, as DNA: TGCAGTGCTGTGCCAGGGGTTGGGGCCTCCTACGAGCAGTACTTC. Protein sequence: CSAVPGVGASYEQYF.

This chain connects TRBV24-1 to TRBJ1-2; D gene unclear. V dropped 5 bases and J dropped 2 bases, with 8 bases sitting between them. The CDR3 consists of 13 residues. CDR1 is KGHDR and CDR2 is SFDVKD in the germline V gene. In nucleotides, the CDR3 is TGTGCCACCAGTGTCGGAGGGAACTATGGCTACACCTTC. Amino acid sequence: CATSVGGNYGYTF.

This clonotype was seen many times. The rearrangement links TRBV20-1 to TRBJ1-1; maybe TRBD1 (5 bases). Germline CDR1 reads DFQATT; CDR2 reads SNEGSKA (reference sequence). The CDR3 length is 14 residues. The V end lost 0 bases, the J end lost 1 base, and 9 bases lay between the germline ends. This CDR3 is CSAREGAGNTEAFF. CDR3 coding DNA: TGCAGTGCTAGAGAAGGGGCAGGGAACACTGAAGCTTTCTTT.

The table lists this clonotype with a few counts. The chain links TRBV5-5 to TRBJ2-2; a weak D match, TRBD1 (6 bases). Germline V gene data show CDR1 as SGHKS and CDR2 as YYEKEE (reference sequence). The CDR3 sequence is 15 residues long. V gave up 3 bases and J gave up 6 bases, with 15 bases separating them. CDR3 DNA: TGTGCCAGCAGCTCACCCACAGGGTGGTCCGGGGAGCTGTTTTTT. It yields the protein CASSSPTGWSGELFF.

The chain combines TRBV21-1 with TRBJ2-7; the tabulated D call, TRBD1, remains unverified against the DNA. TRBV21-1 is recorded as a pseudogene. The CDR3 sequence is 18 residues long. The CDR3 protein is CASSKAQQGEKSSYEQYV. CDR3 coding DNA: TGTGCCAGCAGCAAAGCTCAACAGGGGGAAAAGAGCTCCTACGAGCAGTACGTC.

The chain links TRBV9 to TRBJ2-3; D tentatively fits TRBD1 or TRBD2 (5 bases each). Deletions cut 0 bases from V and 2 bases from J, with 16 bases between. The CDR3 covers 17 residues. Germline lookup yields CDR1 SGDLS and CDR2 YYNGEE. The CDR3 nucleotides read TGTGCCAGCAGCGTAGAAGGGACCCCACTATCCACAGATACGCAGTATTTT. This sequence encodes CASSVEGTPLSTDTQYF.

In its sample, this clonotype was seen a few times. V usage is TRBV20-1 and J usage is TRBJ1-5; unclear D gene. The germline V gene has CDR1 DFQATT and CDR2 SNEGSKA (reference sequence). V lost 3 bases and J lost 4, with 7 bases in between. The CDR3 has 12 amino acids. The CDR3 bases are TGCAGTGCTAGTATGCCAAATCAGCCCCAGCATTTT. Encoded protein: CSASMPNQPQHF.

The chain combines TRBV7-9 with TRBJ2-7; a weak D match, TRBD2 (5 bases). Trimming left V 1 base short and J 6 bases short, with 13 bases between. CDR1 and CDR2 from the germline V gene are SEHNR and FQNEAQ (reference sequence). CDR3 length: 14 amino acids. CDR3 coding DNA: TGTGCCAGCAGCTTAGTACTAGGTGGCGCCGAGCAGTACGTC. It codes for CASSLVLGGAEQYV.

This clonotype was counted between two and nine times. The chain employs TRBV3-1 and TRBJ1-4; no firm D call. Between the trimmed V and J ends, which lost 3 bases and 2 bases, there was a span of 10 bases. The CDR3 is 15 amino acids. In germline, CDR1 is LGHDT, CDR2 YNNKEL (reference sequence). The CDR3 DNA is TGTGCCAGCAGCCATTCCGCGGTGACTAATGAAAAACTGTTTTTT. Protein product: CASSHSAVTNEKLFF.

The CDR3 nucleotides read TGTGCCACTTTTGATCCGGGACAGGGATCGTGGACTGAAGCTTTCTTT. Protein: CATFDPGQGSWTEAFF. The chain recombines TRBV6-1 with TRBJ1-1; 9 positions agree with TRBD1. V was pared by 10 bases and J by 5 bases, with 17 bases of the junction left unmatched. The germline V gene has CDR1 MNHNS and CDR2 SASEGT. This CDR3 is 16 amino acids long.

The V call is TRBV7-9, the J call TRBJ1-1; TRBD1 is a possible D gene (6 bases). From germline, CDR1 is SEHNR and CDR2 FQNEAQ (reference sequence). Trimming shortened V by 4 bases and J by 0 bases, and 15 bases separated the two germline ends. The CDR3 length is 16 residues. The CDR3 spells CASSSPAQGMNTEAFF. The CDR3 bases are TGTGCCAGCAGCTCCCCCGCGCAGGGGATGAACACTGAAGCTTTCTTT.

The chain employs TRBV12-5 and TRBJ1-1; D is ambiguous. The CDR3 extends over 13 amino acids. V gave up 4 bases and J gave up 1 base, with 7 bases separating them. Germline CDR1 LGHNT, CDR2 FRNRAP. The CDR3 coding sequence is TGTGCTAGTGGTTGGGAGTCGAACACTGAAGCTTTCTTT. As protein: CASGWESNTEAFF.

This clonotype was seen more than once but under ten times. This chain uses TRBV20-1 with TRBJ2-4; D possibly corresponds to TRBD2 (5 bases). Germline CDR1 and CDR2: DFQATT and SNEGSKA (reference sequence). This CDR3 region has 15 residues. The germline V and J ends were trimmed by 6 bases and 0 bases, with 15 bases remaining between them. The CDR3 loop is CSAGPTTLAKNIQYF. CDR3 bases: TGCAGTGCCGGTCCGACTACCCTAGCCAAAAACATTCAGTACTTC.

The chain carries TRBV5-8 and TRBJ2-1; D gene ambiguous. Per the germline V gene, CDR1 is SGHTS and CDR2 is YDEGEE. Trimming cost V 0 bases and J 8 bases, with 18 bases left between them. This CDR3 is built from 16 residues. The chain's CDR3 is CASSLAVIRSADEQFF. In nucleotides, the CDR3 is TGTGCCAGCAGCTTGGCCGTGATTAGGAGTGCGGATGAGCAGTTCTTC. Full variable domain (rest looked up from reference TRBV5-8 and TRBJ2-1): EAGVTQSPTHLIKTRGQQATLRCSPISGHTSVYWYQQALGLGLQFLLWYDEGEERNRGNFPPRFSGRQFPNYSSELNVNALELEDSALYLCASSLAVIRSADEQFFGPGTRLTVL.